This T cell receptor beta chain was identified during a study of vaccination effects on CD4 cells after COVID-19. Study-wide results and caveats: Late post-vaccination, clones induced by infection and those induced by vaccine underwent marked clonal contraction.

About this clone itself: The target antigen is unknown.

Looked up from germline, CDR1 is SGHAT and CDR2 is FQNNGV. The CDR3 is made up of 12 amino acids. V was clipped by 3 bases and J by 15 bases, with 14 bases between them. Antigen-specific CD4+ T cells were expanded (with viral peptide pools) by the ViraFEST assay ahead of sequencing. Cultured cells yielded isolated CD4+ T cells after less than 11 days. Participants completed two doses of the BNT162b2 or mRNA-1273 vaccine. Vaccinated recipients, who were negative for nucleocapsid antibodies, had no history of SARS-CoV-2 infection. In the cultures, half the medium was exchanged for IL-2 medium on days 3 and 7. The table came from immunoSEQ multiplex PCR; TCRdb's copy has only in-frame clones and leaves some out. The data show 25,000 to 30,000 clones, roughly 85% seen once.

The sample in question was CD4+ T cells from PBMCs cultured with SARS-CoV-2 spike peptides, obtained after COVID-19 vaccination. V is TRBV11-2 and J is TRBJ1-4; a weak D match, TRBD1 (6 bases). The clonotype was recovered from a human donor who received a COVID-19 vaccine. Some clones in this sample may be carry-over from other donors' samples. The CDR3 DNA reads as TGTGCCAGCAGCTTGGGGGGACAATCGGTGTTTTTT. The encoded protein is CASSLGGQSVFF.